This T cell receptor beta chain was recorded in a study of human T cells and chemical hapten exposure. Study-level results: Expanded TCRs produced significantly more large CDR3 similarity clusters than controls did.

TCRdb reprocessed the RACE reads with MiXCR, giving one entry per CDR3 protein. Of 350,000 or so distinct CDR3 sequences listed, approximately 6.3% are singletons. This clonotype was seen ten or more times. Antigen specificity is unknown. The time point denotes: patch test 1, 2 weeks after DPC sensitization. Treatment specified: therapeutic diphenylcyclopropenone sensitization with weekly scalp DPC. Blood collection happened ahead of applying each patch test. Blood, whole and unfractionated, served as the source for total RNA extraction. The CDR3 runs 18 residues. Germline V gene sequence: CDR1 LGHNA, CDR2 YSLEER. V was pared by 0 bases and J by 4 bases, with 20 bases between.

The rearrangement links TRBV4-3 to TRBJ2-3, with D hard to call. Sample: whole blood, taken in connection with sensitization to the hapten diphenylcyclopropenone (DPC). The sequence came from a young woman with alopecia areata. Some clones in this sample may be carry-over from other donors' samples. For the CDR3, the DNA is TGCGCCAGCAGCCAAGATTGGGGTATGAGCGTTCGGGCAGATACGCAGTATTTT. It encodes CASSQDWGMSVRADTQYF.